The next 2 T cell receptor beta chains were all read from a single sample in a study of blood T cell repertoires in COVID-19. The assay was immunoSEQ multiplex PCR, and TCRdb's table has in-frame clones only and misses some. The repertoire includes about 270,000 clones, around nine tenths of them detected once, and around 1.5% sits in the top ten. Sequenced material: peripheral blood. These receptors all come from a woman aged 60-70 years who had recovered from COVID-19.

V and J are TRBV2 and TRBJ2-7, with D possibly matching TRBD1 (6 bases). CDR1 and CDR2 (germline): SNHLY, FYNNEI. V gave up 10 bases and J gave up 11 bases, with 24 bases separating them. This CDR3 has 13 residues. The CDR3 DNA follows: TGTGCCACTGAGCCGGGACACGAGTCCTTGAAGTACTTC. Amino acids: CATEPGHESLKYF.

The chain links TRBV7-2 to TRBJ2-7, with 9 bases matching TRBD1. CDR3 length: 16 amino acids. V lost 5 bases to trimming and J lost 2 bases; unmatched junction nucleotides: 10. Germline assignment: CDR1 SGHTA and CDR2 FQGNSA. CDR3 coding DNA: TGTGCCAGCAGCCTGGGGGGGACAGGGTATACCTACGAGCAGTACTTC. This sequence encodes CASSLGGTGYTYEQYF.